This T cell receptor (beta chain) was documented in a study of PD-1 blockade in classical Hodgkin lymphoma. As for the study in general: Nivolumab dosing for patients was 3 mg/kg, administered intravenously every 2 weeks.

Every single patient, without exception, relapsed after autologous stem cell transplantation, and brentuximab vedotin exposure varied. CDR3 length equals 15 residues. V dropped 4 bases and J dropped 10; count of bases not matched to a gene: 10. CDR1 is SGHDT, CDR2 YYEEEE, per germline. General study points: Lower baseline TCR diversity was reported for newly diagnosed patients than for healthy donors. Similar baseline diversity was found in complete responders and newly diagnosed patients. The CD4+ diversity rise by C4D1 was clearest in complete responders.

Worth noting for this clone: Its antigen is currently unknown.

The data were produced by immunoSEQ multiplex PCR, yet TCRdb's version contains in-frame clones alone and is incomplete. This sample has approximately 65,000 clones; roughly 88% occur once, and the top ten carry around 12%. The chain combines TRBV5-6 with TRBJ2-1; the match to TRBD2 covers 11 bases. The clonotype was recovered from a human donor with classical Hodgkin lymphoma. Sequenced here: peripheral blood mononuclear cells (PBMCs), sampled at baseline. CDR3 in DNA: TGTGCCAGCAGCCCTATTAGCGGGGGGGCGTGGGAGCAGTTCTTC. As protein: CASSPISGGAWEQFF.